Described below is a single TCR beta chain sequence and its context. As to time point: pretreatment peripheral blood. Patients presented with locally advanced or metastatic urothelial carcinoma. The sample is drawn from a study of PD-L1 blockade in urothelial cancer. For the study at large: Twenty-five of 29 patients were males with bladder-origin urothelial cancer. At 3 weeks after treatment start (second dose) and again at 6 weeks, blood was analyzed. Median T cell yield from blood was fewer than 150,000.

The protocol was immunoSEQ multiplex PCR, while the TCRdb copy is restricted to in-frame clones and leaves out a portion. The data show roughly 43,000 clones, more than 70% seen once. CDR3 length equals 13 residues. In germline, CDR1 is MNHNS, CDR2 SASEGT. V was cut by 4 bases and J by 7 bases, with 8 bases left in between. V and J are TRBV6-1 and TRBJ1-6; D not resolved. This clonotype was obtained from a man aged 55 to 70 with urothelial cancer. The source was PBMCs, collected around atezolizumab (anti-PD-L1) treatment. The CDR3 protein is CASSVLSNSPLHF. In DNA, the CDR3 is TGTGCCAGCAGTGTCTTAAGCAATTCACCCCTCCACTTT.